A selection of T cell receptor beta chains follows, all from one sample in a study of T-cell reconstitution after alpha-beta-depleted transplantation in children. TCRdb fed the PCR reads into MiXCR, producing one record per CDR3 protein. Of about 580,000 distinct CDR3 sequences in the sample, 27% were seen once. The material sequenced was PBMCs, taken before TCRalphabeta/CD19-depleted stem cell transplant. The receptors shown here come from a boy less than two years old with Wiskott-Aldrich syndrome, due to receive a stem cell transplant. The CDR3 runs from the conserved cysteine through the conserved F or W. Each record gives: J gene, D gene, CDR3 length, V gene, clone size, CDR3 protein, CDR3 DNA. A D gene is named only where the DNA matches it firmly. The listing skips clone size in some rows; elsewhere it reads once, few, many or a size class.

J: TRBJ2-7
D: TRBD1
length: 15
V: TRBV5-5
size: -
CDR3: CASSEPGQGAYEQYF
DNA: TGTGCCAGCAGCGAACCGGGACAGGGGGCTTACGAGCAGTACTTC

J: TRBJ2-1
D: -
length: 13
V: TRBV10-2
size: -
CDR3: CASTRGTYNEQFF
DNA: TGCGCCAGCACCCGGGGCACGTACAATGAGCAGTTCTTC

J: TRBJ2-5
D: -
length: 13
V: TRBV27
size: -
CDR3: CASSSLGRETQYF
DNA: TGTGCCAGCAGTTCCCTTGGTCGGGAGACCCAGTACTTC

J: TRBJ1-4
D: TRBD1
length: 17
V: TRBV5-5
size: once
CDR3: CASSYGQAGATNEKLFF
DNA: TGTGCCAGCAGCTACGGACAGGCCGGGGCAACTAATGAAAAACTGTTTTTT

J: TRBJ1-2
D: -
length: 14
V: TRBV28
size: few
CDR3: CASTSIAGLYGYTF
DNA: TGTGCCAGCACCTCAATAGCAGGGTTATATGGCTACACCTTC

J: TRBJ2-3
D: TRBD2
length: 15
V: TRBV5-1
size: -
CDR3: CASSRVAGGTDTQYF
DNA: TGCGCCAGCAGCCGAGTAGCGGGAGGGACGGATACGCAGTATTTT

J: TRBJ2-1
D: -
length: 14
V: TRBV5-1
size: -
CDR3: CASSLGQRGNEQFF
DNA: TGCGCCAGCAGCTTGGGTCAGCGCGGCAATGAGCAGTTCTTC

J: TRBJ2-7
D: -
length: 12
V: TRBV12-3/TRBV12-4
size: -
CDR3: CASRQGGREQYF
DNA: TGTGCCAGTCGACAGGGAGGTAGAGAGCAGTACTTC

J: TRBJ2-7
D: TRBD1
length: 14
V: TRBV5-1
size: -
CDR3: CASSPYKDRGEQYF
DNA: TGCGCCAGCAGCCCGTATAAGGACAGGGGCGAGCAGTACTTC

J: TRBJ2-1
D: -
length: 16
V: TRBV5-1
size: few
CDR3: CASSLSGHFSYNEQFF
DNA: TGCGCCAGCAGCCTATCAGGGCATTTCTCCTACAATGAGCAGTTCTTC

J: TRBJ1-1
D: -
length: 14
V: TRBV28
size: -
CDR3: CASSLRDPNTEAFF
DNA: TGTGCCAGCAGTTTAAGGGACCCGAACACTGAAGCTTTCTTT

J: TRBJ1-3
D: -
length: 16
V: TRBV30
size: few
CDR3: CAWSVLDRHSGNTIYF
DNA: TGTGCCTGGAGTGTACTGGATCGCCACTCTGGAAACACCATATATTTT

J: TRBJ2-1
D: TRBD2
length: 15
V: TRBV24-1
size: -
CDR3: CATSASGRVYNEQFF
DNA: TGTGCCACCAGTGCGAGCGGGAGGGTCTACAATGAGCAGTTCTTC

J: TRBJ1-1
D: -
length: 13
V: TRBV10-3
size: few
CDR3: CAITATGDTEAFF
DNA: TGTGCCATCACCGCGACAGGTGACACTGAAGCTTTCTTT

J: TRBJ2-7
D: -
length: 12
V: TRBV11-2
size: -
CDR3: CASSFGFYEQYF
DNA: TGTGCCAGCAGCTTTGGGTTCTACGAGCAGTACTTC

J: TRBJ2-1
D: TRBD2
length: 15
V: TRBV7-2
size: -
CDR3: CASSLEVAGAGEQFF
DNA: TGTGCCAGCAGCTTAGAGGTAGCGGGAGCGGGTGAGCAGTTCTTC

J: TRBJ1-2
D: -
length: 14
V: TRBV29-1
size: -
CDR3: CSVEEDWGLGGYTF
DNA: TGCAGCGTTGAAGAGGACTGGGGGTTAGGTGGCTACACCTTC

J: TRBJ2-1
D: TRBD2
length: 18
V: TRBV5-1
size: -
CDR3: CASSPGLARSQAYNEQFF
DNA: TGCGCCAGCAGCCCAGGACTAGCGCGATCCCAGGCCTACAATGAGCAGTTCTTC

J: TRBJ2-3
D: -
length: 15
V: TRBV5-1
size: -
CDR3: CASSLGLPNTDTQYF
DNA: TGCGCCAGCAGCTTGGGACTCCCTAATACAGATACGCAGTATTTT

J: TRBJ1-2
D: -
length: 12
V: TRBV10-3
size: -
CDR3: CAISEFNYGYTF
DNA: TGTGCCATCAGTGAGTTTAACTATGGCTACACCTTC

J: TRBJ1-6
D: -
length: 13
V: TRBV3-1
size: many
CDR3: CASSQYRGSPLHF
DNA: TGTGCCAGCAGCCAATATAGGGGTTCACCCCTCCACTTT

J: TRBJ2-6
D: -
length: 16
V: TRBV19
size: -
CDR3: CASSIWQGPGANVLTF
DNA: TGTGCCAGTAGTATATGGCAGGGTCCTGGGGCCAACGTCCTGACTTTC

J: TRBJ2-5
D: -
length: 13
V: TRBV29-1
size: -
CDR3: CSVGSASQETQYF
DNA: TGCAGCGTTGGGTCGGCCAGCCAAGAGACCCAGTACTTC

J: TRBJ2-3
D: TRBD2
length: 14
V: TRBV2
size: -
CDR3: CASLSGRITDTQYF
DNA: TGTGCCAGTCTTAGCGGGAGGATAACAGATACGCAGTATTTT

J: TRBJ2-1
D: -
length: 16
V: TRBV18
size: few
CDR3: CASSPSGFGSYNEQFF
DNA: TGTGCCAGCTCACCAAGTGGTTTCGGCTCCTACAATGAGCAGTTCTTC

J: TRBJ1-4
D: -
length: 10
V: TRBV10-3
size: -
CDR3: CAISEGEFNF
DNA: TGTGCCATCAGTGAAGGGGAATTTAATTTT

J: TRBJ2-1
D: -
length: 12
V: TRBV28
size: -
CDR3: CASRGTYNEQFF
DNA: TGTGCCAGCAGGGGGACGTACAATGAGCAGTTCTTC

J: TRBJ2-7
D: TRBD1
length: 15
V: TRBV12-3/TRBV12-4
size: few
CDR3: CASSADRGIFYEQYF
DNA: TGTGCCAGCAGTGCGGACAGGGGGATCTTCTACGAGCAGTACTTC

J: TRBJ1-4
D: TRBD1
length: 15
V: TRBV12-3/TRBV12-4
size: -
CDR3: CASSPLGTANEKLFF
DNA: TGTGCCAGCAGTCCTTTGGGGACAGCTAATGAAAAACTGTTTTTT

J: TRBJ2-3
D: -
length: 13
V: TRBV7-3
size: few
CDR3: CASSLIAGNTQYF
DNA: TGTGCCAGCAGCTTAATCGCGGGGAATACGCAGTATTTT

J: TRBJ2-3
D: TRBD1
length: 16
V: TRBV5-1
size: -
CDR3: CASSFTGTGEADTQYF
DNA: TGCGCCAGCAGCTTTACCGGGACAGGGGAGGCAGATACGCAGTATTTT

J: TRBJ2-1
D: -
length: 14
V: TRBV12-3/TRBV12-4
size: -
CDR3: CASSLRVKDGEQFF
DNA: TGTGCCAGCAGTTTAAGGGTTAAAGACGGCGAGCAGTTCTTC

J: TRBJ2-7
D: TRBD1
length: 15
V: TRBV28
size: few
CDR3: CASSLTGTGTYEQYF
DNA: TGTGCCAGCAGTTTAACCGGGACAGGGACCTACGAGCAGTACTTC

J: TRBJ2-7
D: TRBD2
length: 16
V: TRBV20-1
size: few
CDR3: CSALGTSGATGDEQYF
DNA: TGCAGTGCCCTAGGGACTAGCGGGGCAACCGGCGACGAGCAGTACTTC

J: TRBJ1-3
D: -
length: 14
V: TRBV9
size: -
CDR3: CASSVVDSGNTIYF
DNA: TGTGCCAGCAGCGTTGTGGACAGTGGAAACACCATATATTTT

J: TRBJ2-6
D: -
length: 14
V: TRBV9
size: few
CDR3: CASSVGDWANVLTF
DNA: TGTGCCAGCAGCGTAGGGGATTGGGCCAACGTCCTGACTTTC

J: TRBJ2-7
D: -
length: 16
V: TRBV14
size: few
CDR3: CASSQDPGLLAYEQYF
DNA: TGTGCCAGCAGCCAAGATCCTGGTCTACTAGCCTACGAGCAGTACTTC

J: TRBJ2-7
D: TRBD2
length: 14
V: TRBV7-3
size: -
CDR3: CASSYGTSGSEQYF
DNA: TGTGCCAGCAGCTACGGGACTAGCGGGAGCGAGCAGTACTTC

J: TRBJ1-4
D: -
length: 12
V: TRBV20-1
size: -
CDR3: CSAPDGGQELFF
DNA: TGCAGTGCTCCAGATGGGGGGCAGGAACTGTTTTTT

J: TRBJ2-7
D: TRBD1
length: 15
V: TRBV18
size: few
CDR3: CASSRTGGSSYEQYF
DNA: TGTGCCAGCTCACGAACAGGGGGAAGCTCCTACGAGCAGTACTTC

J: TRBJ1-1
D: -
length: 14
V: TRBV20-1
size: -
CDR3: CSASFFQGSTEAFF
DNA: TGCAGTGCTAGCTTTTTCCAGGGGAGCACTGAAGCTTTCTTT

J: TRBJ2-7
D: TRBD2
length: 15
V: TRBV29-1
size: -
CDR3: CSVVLAGGPVYEQYF
DNA: TGCAGCGTAGTCCTAGCGGGAGGGCCGGTCTACGAGCAGTACTTC

J: TRBJ2-5
D: -
length: 14
V: TRBV9
size: -
CDR3: CASSVGVNQETQYF
DNA: TGTGCCAGCAGCGTTGGGGTAAATCAAGAGACCCAGTACTTC

J: TRBJ2-1
D: TRBD2
length: 15
V: TRBV5-1
size: -
CDR3: CASSLGEGRLYEQFF
DNA: TGCGCCAGCAGCTTGGGGGAGGGCCGTTTATATGAGCAGTTCTTC

J: TRBJ2-7
D: -
length: 14
V: TRBV18
size: many
CDR3: CASSPFRTAYEQYF
DNA: TGTGCCAGCTCACCATTCCGGACGGCTTACGAGCAGTACTTC

J: TRBJ2-1
D: TRBD2
length: 17
V: TRBV5-1
size: few
CDR3: CASSLNSGTSGYNEQFF
DNA: TGCGCCAGCAGCTTGAATTCCGGGACTAGCGGATACAATGAGCAGTTCTTC

J: TRBJ2-2
D: -
length: 15
V: TRBV5-5
size: few
CDR3: CASSFLGTNTGELFF
DNA: TGTGCCAGCAGCTTCCTCGGGACAAACACCGGGGAGCTGTTTTTT